This entry lists 26 T cell receptor beta chains sequenced from one sample in a study of cytomegalovirus exposure and HLA in healthy donors. This PCR relied on a set of 60 Vbeta primers and 13 Jbeta primers. TCRdb keeps only in-frame clones here, not all; method: immunoSEQ multiplex PCR. The table includes more than 95,000 clones, roughly 85% detected once. Source material: PBMCs. All receptors derive from a woman aged 40 to 55 in good health and CMV-seropositive.

About this clone itself: Other DNA sequences from this sample encode an identical CDR3 as well. This rearrangement joins TRBV30 to TRBJ1-3; no reliable D call. Deletions cut 2 bases from V and 4 bases from J, with 12 bases between. From germline, CDR1 is GTSNPN and CDR2 SVGIG (reference sequence). The CDR3 is 14 amino acids. CDR3 amino acids: CAWSKTGSGNTIYF. The CDR3 coding sequence is TGTGCCTGGAGTAAGACGGGGTCGGGAAACACCATATATTTT.

The chain uses TRBV25-1 and TRBJ1-2; TRBD1 matches 7 bases. CDR1 and CDR2 from the germline V gene are MGHDK and SYGVNS. V shed 6 bases and J 2 bases; nucleotides not matched to a gene: 6. The CDR3 has 14 amino acids. CDR3 residues: CASSSPGQNYGYTF. CDR3 nucleotide sequence: TGTGCCAGCAGCTCACCGGGACAGAACTATGGCTACACCTTC.

This chain joins TRBV28 and TRBJ2-5; 9 bases line up with TRBD2. V shed 1 base, J shed 2 bases, and the junction held 2 bases outside the gene matches. Germline CDR1 is MDHEN and CDR2 is SYDVKM. CDR3 size: 15 residues. The CDR3 here is CASSLLTSGQETQYF. CDR3 sequence (DNA): TGTGCCAGCAGTTTATTGACTAGCGGACAAGAGACCCAGTACTTC.

The CDR3 loop reads CASSLGQRRNQPQHF. CDR3 DNA sequence: TGTGCCAGCAGCTTAGGACAAAGGCGCAATCAGCCCCAGCATTTT. V usage is TRBV11-2 and J usage is TRBJ1-5, with unresolved D. This CDR3 has 15 residues. The germline V gene has CDR1 SGHAT and CDR2 FQNNGV. Trimming left V 1 base short and J 2 bases short, with 9 bases between.

The chain joins TRBV11-1 to TRBJ2-7; possible D gene TRBD1, 6 bases. Germline V gene lookup returns CDR1 SGHAT and CDR2 FQDESV (reference sequence). Trimming removed 3 bases at V and 2 bases at J, with 8 bases between. The CDR3 has 13 amino acids. The CDR3 DNA follows: TGTGCCAGCAGCTTCGGACAGCCCTACGAGCAGTACTTC. As protein: CASSFGQPYEQYF.

The chain uses TRBV27 and TRBJ1-2; 8 bases match TRBD1. Germline V gene lookup returns CDR1 MNHEY and CDR2 SMNVEV (reference sequence). Germline trimming cut 5 bases from V and 7 bases from J; bases unmatched to any gene: 3. The CDR3 length is 12 residues. The CDR3 here is CASSPDRAGYTF. CDR3 coding DNA: TGTGCCAGCAGTCCGGACAGGGCTGGCTACACCTTC.

This chain uses TRBV5-6 with TRBJ2-7; D is undetermined. The length of the CDR3 is 17 residues. V was cut by 0 bases and J by 2 bases, with 18 bases left in between. CDR1 and CDR2 from the germline V gene are SGHDT and YYEEEE. In DNA form, the CDR3 reads TGTGCCAGCAGCTTGGGCGAACTCCGCCGTTATACCTACGAGCAGTACTTC. Its protein is CASSLGELRRYTYEQYF.

The gene calls are TRBV19 and TRBJ1-2; 10 nucleotides align to TRBD1. Per the germline V gene, CDR1 is LNHDA and CDR2 is SQIVND (reference sequence). CDR3 length equals 16 residues. After removal of 6 bases from V and 4 bases from J, the junction contained 11 bases not matched to a gene. CDR3 in amino acids: CASRTGGARRSYGYTF. CDR3 nucleotides: TGTGCCAGTAGGACAGGGGGCGCGAGAAGAAGCTATGGCTACACCTTC.

The chain has TRBV28 and TRBJ1-1, with 7 bases fitting TRBD1. J lost 4 bases, V lost 3 bases, and 8 bases had no gene match. The germline gives CDR1 MDHEN, CDR2 SYDVKM. The CDR3 is 15 amino acids. The CDR3 coding sequence is TGTGCCAGCAGTTTGGCCATGACAGGGACCACTGAAGCTTTCTTT. Its translation: CASSLAMTGTTEAFF.

This clone was recorded only once. The chain carries TRBV28 and TRBJ2-7, with TRBD1 as a possible D gene (5 bases). Germline CDR1 and CDR2: MDHEN and SYDVKM. CDR3 length equals 16 residues. Trimming took 3 bases from V and 3 from J, leaving 18 bases between them. The CDR3 loop reads CASSFPMGTGHYEQYF. In nucleotides, the CDR3 is TGTGCCAGCAGTTTCCCAATGGGTACAGGCCACTACGAGCAGTACTTC.

CDR3 nucleotides: TGTGCCAGCAGTCCTTCCCGCGGAGAAAAACTGTTTTTT. Translating it yields CASSPSRGEKLFF. This chain connects TRBV25-1 to TRBJ1-4; no firm D call. V was trimmed by 5 bases and J by 8 bases, leaving 12 bases between them. In germline, CDR1 is MGHDK, CDR2 SYGVNS. The CDR3 runs to 13 residues.

The CDR3 sequence is CASSSISGQYPDTQYF. The CDR3 DNA reads as TGTGCCAGCAGCTCTATCTCGGGACAATACCCAGATACGCAGTATTTT. The genes are TRBV11-2 and TRBJ2-3; D is possibly TRBD1 (6 bases). Trimming left V 4 bases short and J 4 bases short, with 18 bases between. The germline V gene encodes CDR1 SGHAT and CDR2 FQNNGV. The CDR3 covers 16 residues.

The chain links TRBV6-5 to TRBJ2-7, with 7 nucleotides matching TRBD1. With 5 bases clipped from V and 2 bases from J, the junction kept 6 bases outside the gene matches. There are 14 residues in the CDR3. Per the germline V gene, CDR1 is MNHEY and CDR2 is SVGAGI. CDR3 region: CASSPGTEAYEQYF. CDR3 bases: TGTGCCAGCAGTCCCGGGACAGAGGCCTACGAGCAGTACTTC.

A remark on this clone: An end of the junction differs from the germline gene, which may be a read error. This chain joins TRBV7-9 and TRBJ2-7; TRBD1 is a possible D gene (5 bases). CDR1 is SEHNR, CDR2 FQNEAQ, per germline (reference sequence). The CDR3 extends over 17 amino acids. In DNA form, the CDR3 reads TGTTCCAGCAGCTCCGTGCAGGGCTCCGCGGCCGCCTACGAGCAGTACTTC. It codes for CSSSSVQGSAAAYEQYF.

The CDR3 nucleotides read TGCAGCGTTACTAGCGGGAGTTTGGTGACCCAGTACTTC. It yields the protein CSVTSGSLVTQYF. The chain recombines TRBV29-1 with TRBJ2-5; 11 bases are shared with TRBD2. The CDR3 is 13 residues long. Germline lookup yields CDR1 SQVTM and CDR2 ANQGSEA. With V trimmed by 5 bases and J by 7 bases, 6 bases remained unmatched.

The chain is built from TRBV4-1 and TRBJ2-3; 7 positions agree with TRBD2. The length of the CDR3 is 15 residues. Germline CDR1 and CDR2: MGHRA and YSYEKL. Trimming removed 1 base from V and 4 bases from J; junction bases left unmatched: 5. Here the CDR3 DNA reads TGCGCCAGCAGCCAAGGCACGGGAGGATCAGATACGCAGTATTTT. The encoded protein is CASSQGTGGSDTQYF.

The chain employs TRBV6-5 and TRBJ2-1; 11 bases are shared with TRBD2. CDR1 is MNHEY and CDR2 is SVGAGI in the germline V gene. V lost 4 bases to trimming and J lost 0 bases; unmatched junction nucleotides: 2. The CDR3 is 16 amino acids. The CDR3 loop is CASSLAGGGSYNEQFF. The CDR3 nucleotides read TGTGCCAGCAGTTTAGCGGGAGGGGGCTCCTACAATGAGCAGTTCTTC.

CDR3 sequence (DNA): TGTGCCAGCAGTGAGCAGGGTTCAACCTACGAGCAGTACTTC. This sequence encodes CASSEQGSTYEQYF. The chain joins TRBV2 to TRBJ2-7; a weak D match, TRBD1 (5 bases). Germline lookup yields CDR1 SNHLY and CDR2 FYNNEI. This CDR3 is 14 amino acids long. With 3 bases removed from V and 2 bases from J, the gap between germline ends came to 11 bases.

The V gene is TRBV27, the J gene TRBJ2-3, with TRBD2 matching 13 bases. The length of the CDR3 is 16 residues. The J segment lost 5 bases and the V segment lost 5 bases, leaving 7 bases of the junction unmatched. Germline V CDR1 and CDR2: MNHEY, SMNVEV (reference sequence). In nucleotides, the CDR3 is TGTGCCAGCAGTCACGGGACTAGCGGGGTTCGAGATACGCAGTATTTT. This codes for CASSHGTSGVRDTQYF.

V gene TRBV6-1 combines with J gene TRBJ2-7; a possible D gene is TRBD2 (5 bases). CDR3 length: 12 residues. Germline-derived CDR1 and CDR2 are MNHNS and SASEGT. Trimming cost V 11 bases and J 4 bases, with 15 bases left between them. The CDR3 spells CAGSTRGYEQYF. CDR3 DNA: TGTGCCGGGAGCACCCGCGGGTACGAGCAGTACTTC.

This clone was seen only once. The J gene is TRBJ2-3, the V gene TRBV9; tentative D call: TRBD2 (5 bases). The V end lost 4 bases, the J end lost 3 bases, and 18 bases lay between the germline ends. This CDR3 comprises 16 residues. Germline V gene data show CDR1 as SGDLS and CDR2 as YYNGEE. CDR3 region: CASSPMNPTGTDTQYF. In DNA form, the CDR3 reads TGTGCCAGCAGCCCCATGAATCCGACGGGGACAGATACGCAGTATTTT.

The chain is built from TRBV30 and TRBJ2-5; TRBD1 aligns across 7 bases. The germline V gene has CDR1 GTSNPN and CDR2 SVGIG (reference sequence). The trim removed 3 bases at V and 1 base at J, leaving 2 bases unmatched. This CDR3 contains 13 residues. This CDR3 reads CAWSGQVQETQYF. The CDR3 region has the DNA TGTGCCTGGAGCGGACAGGTCCAAGAGACCCAGTACTTC.

The rearrangement uses TRBV4-3 and TRBJ2-1; 10 nucleotides match TRBD2. CDR3 length equals 15 residues. Germline V lookup: CDR1 LGHNA, CDR2 YSLEER. The trim removed 2 bases at V and 9 bases at J, leaving 7 bases unmatched. The CDR3 here is CASSQNPSGRGEQFF. For the CDR3, the DNA is TGCGCCAGCAGCCAAAATCCTAGCGGGAGAGGTGAGCAGTTCTTC.

CDR3 bases: TGTGCCAGCAGCCGGACTAGCGGACCCACGGGCAATGAGCAGTTCTTC. This sequence encodes CASSRTSGPTGNEQFF. The chain couples TRBV9 to TRBJ2-1; TRBD2 matches at 10 bases. V gave up 4 bases and J gave up 6 bases; unmatched junction bases: 10. Germline values: CDR1 SGDLS, CDR2 YYNGEE. The CDR3 extends over 16 amino acids.

This sequence joins TRBV6-4 and TRBJ2-3; 8 nucleotides match TRBD2. The V and J ends lost 9 bases and 2 bases, in that order; junction bases with no gene match: 4. Germline-derived CDR1 and CDR2 are MRHNA and SNTAGT. CDR3 length equals 13 residues. CDR3: CASSTSATDTQYF. The CDR3 nucleotides read TGTGCCAGTTCGACTAGCGCCACAGATACGCAGTATTTT.

The chain uses TRBV5-8 and TRBJ2-1; 9 positions match TRBD1. CDR3 size: 15 residues. After removal of 4 bases from V and 4 bases from J, the junction contained 6 bases not matched to a gene. Germline lookup yields CDR1 SGHTS and CDR2 YDEGEE. The CDR3 spells CASSTQGALYNEQFF. The DNA for the CDR3 is TGTGCCAGCAGCACACAGGGGGCGTTGTACAATGAGCAGTTCTTC.